The subject of this entry is one T cell receptor beta chain. The CDR3 contains 19 residues. The V segment lost 9 bases and the J segment 2 bases; nucleotides outside the gene matches: 17. Germline loops: CDR1 SNHLY, CDR2 FYNNEI. No neoadjuvant therapy was given to the selected pancreatic ductal adenocarcinoma patients before their surgery. These data are taken from a study of T cells in pancreatic ductal adenocarcinoma. Assay used: immunoSEQ multiplex PCR; TCRdb lists only in-frame clones, some missing. The sample records over 90,000 clones, 90% to 95% being singletons. Sequencing used PBMCs. This clonotype originated in a human donor with pancreatic ductal adenocarcinoma. This chain joins TRBV2 and TRBJ2-3; TRBD2 matches at 13 bases. The CDR3 loop is CARSLTSGRVGLDTDTQYF. CDR3 DNA: TGTGCCAGATCCCTAACTAGCGGGAGGGTCGGGCTGGACACAGATACGCAGTATTTT.